One sample yielded the 18 T cell receptor beta chains listed below, sequenced in a study of blood T cell repertoires in COVID-19. Using immunoSEQ multiplex PCR, the repertoire was profiled, and TCRdb retains in-frame clones only, with some absent. The sample contains about 200,000 clones, 86% of which appear only once. Sequenced input: peripheral blood. These TCRs come from a middle-aged man with acute or convalescent COVID-19.

The CDR3 sequence: CASSPGQGYNQPQHF. As DNA, the CDR3 is TGTGCCAGCTCACCCGGACAGGGATACAATCAGCCCCAGCATTTT. This rearrangement joins TRBV18 to TRBJ1-5; 8 bases align to TRBD1. CDR3 size: 15 residues. Germline V gene sequence: CDR1 KGHSH, CDR2 LQKENI. V shed 3 bases and J 3 bases; nucleotides not matched to a gene: 4.

The rearrangement links TRBV9 to TRBJ2-7; 9 bases fit TRBD2. The CDR3 runs 15 residues. Per the germline V gene, CDR1 is SGDLS and CDR2 is YYNGEE. Trimming cost V 4 bases and J 0 bases; bases outside gene matches: 5. CDR3 bases: TGTGCCAGCAGCCCCCTAGCGGGGCCCTCCTACGAGCAGTACTTC. Translated, it gives CASSPLAGPSYEQYF.

The genes are TRBV7-9 and TRBJ1-2; a weak D match, TRBD1 (5 bases). Trimming left V 1 base short and J 8 bases short, with 11 bases between. The germline gives CDR1 SEHNR, CDR2 FQNEAQ (reference sequence). The CDR3 covers 13 residues. The CDR3 DNA sequence: TGTGCCAGCAGCTTAGGGCAGGGCGGCGGCTACACCTTC. The encoded protein is CASSLGQGGGYTF.

This chain connects TRBV5-1 to TRBJ1-2; D not resolved. This CDR3 region has 13 residues. Per the germline V gene, CDR1 is SGHRS and CDR2 is YFSETQ. Trimming pared 2 bases from V and 0 bases from J, leaving 5 bases between. The CDR3 bases are TGCGCCAGCAGCTTTTCAGCTAACTATGGCTACACCTTC. The encoded protein is CASSFSANYGYTF.

As concerns this clone: This same CDR3 is encoded by further DNA sequences in the sample. The chain links TRBV19 to TRBJ2-5; 12 nucleotides line up with TRBD2. Per the germline V gene, CDR1 is LNHDA and CDR2 is SQIVND (reference sequence). The CDR3 spans 16 residues. The V gene end was trimmed by 5 bases and the J gene end by 2 bases; junction bases not matched to a gene: 6. CDR3 loop: CASSQTSGGLQETQYF. CDR3 DNA: TGTGCCAGTAGTCAGACTAGCGGGGGACTTCAAGAGACCCAGTACTTC.

V and J are TRBV7-6 and TRBJ1-6; D is uncertain. This CDR3 is built from 13 residues. Deletions cut 5 bases from V and 7 bases from J, with 9 bases between. Germline V gene data show CDR1 as SGHVS and CDR2 as FNYEAQ. In nucleotides, the CDR3 is TGTGCCAGCAGCCAAAACAGCAATTCACCCCTCCACTTT. This sequence encodes CASSQNSNSPLHF.

This clone was seen only once. V is TRBV19 and J is TRBJ2-7, with 9 bases aligning to TRBD1. This CDR3 contains 16 residues. V shed 3 bases, J shed 4 bases, and the junction held 10 bases outside the gene matches. In germline, CDR1 is LNHDA, CDR2 SQIVND (reference sequence). CDR3: CASSIYSGTGTYEQYF. CDR3 DNA sequence: TGTGCCAGTAGTATCTACTCCGGGACAGGGACGTACGAGCAGTACTTC.

This clone was detected a few times. This chain joins TRBV19 and TRBJ1-4; possible D gene TRBD1, 5 bases. The V end lost 4 bases, the J end lost 7 bases, and 13 bases lay between the germline ends. CDR3 length: 14 amino acids. Looked up from germline, CDR1 is LNHDA and CDR2 is SQIVND (reference sequence). CDR3 in amino acids: CASSTPGMGEKLFF. CDR3 bases: TGTGCCAGTAGTACCCCAGGGATGGGTGAAAAACTGTTTTTT.

This chain uses TRBV6-1 with TRBJ1-3; no clear D gene. Germline lookup yields CDR1 MNHNS and CDR2 SASEGT. The CDR3 loop spans 15 amino acids. Trimming left V 0 bases short and J 5 bases short, with 11 bases between. The CDR3 nucleotides are TGTGCCAGCAGTGAAGCGCATGGGCAGAGAAACACCATATATTTT. Translated, it gives CASSEAHGQRNTIYF.

The chain has TRBV3-1 (or the pseudogene TRBV3-2) and TRBJ2-2, with D unclear. Germline V gene data show CDR1 as LGHDT and CDR2 as YNNKEL (reference sequence). This CDR3 comprises 14 residues. Trimming removed 6 bases from V and 0 bases from J, with 8 bases in between. The CDR3 bases are TGTGCCAGCAGTTTTCACTCGAACACCGGGGAGCTGTTTTTT. Protein product: CASSFHSNTGELFF.

V gene TRBV5-6 combines with J gene TRBJ1-2, with D perhaps matching TRBD1 (5 bases). The CDR3 runs 15 residues. Germline-derived CDR1 and CDR2 are SGHDT and YYEEEE. V lost 5 bases, J lost 3 bases, and 17 bases lay in between. Written as DNA, the CDR3 is TGTGCCAGCAGACTGGCCGGGGGACCCCACTATGGCTACACCTTC. As protein: CASRLAGGPHYGYTF.

The chain has TRBV5-4 and TRBJ1-4; 9 nucleotides line up with TRBD1. This CDR3 spans 16 amino acids. The V gene end was trimmed by 3 bases and the J gene end by 5 bases; junction bases not matched to a gene: 8. CDR1 and CDR2 (germline): SGHNT, YYREEE (reference sequence). Written as DNA, the CDR3 is TGTGCCAGCAGCTCCCGAAAACAGGGGGCGAATGAAAAACTGTTTTTT. Its translation is CASSSRKQGANEKLFF.

The chain is built from TRBV20-1 and TRBJ1-1; D not certain. Trimming removed 6 bases at V and 5 bases at J, with 7 bases between. Germline V CDR1 and CDR2: DFQATT, SNEGSKA (reference sequence). The CDR3 runs 10 residues. The CDR3 DNA reads as TGCAGTGCCGCCAGGACTGAAGCTTTCTTT. This codes for CSAARTEAFF.

CDR3 sequence: CASSGQGDTQPQHF. The CDR3 coding sequence is TGTGCCAGCAGTGGACAGGGCGATACCCAGCCCCAGCATTTT. The genes are TRBV2 and TRBJ1-5, with 7 positions matching TRBD1. Looked up from germline, CDR1 is SNHLY and CDR2 is FYNNEI. CDR3 length: 14 amino acids. The V segment lost 4 bases and the J segment 7 bases; nucleotides outside the gene matches: 7.

The chain joins TRBV14 to TRBJ1-1, with D perhaps matching TRBD1 (5 bases). Trimming took off 2 bases at V and 2 bases at J, with 9 bases between the two ends. Germline lookup yields CDR1 SGHDN and CDR2 FVKESK. This CDR3 is built from 14 residues. The CDR3 protein is CASSQQTANTEAFF. The CDR3 DNA sequence: TGTGCCAGCAGCCAACAGACAGCAAACACTGAAGCTTTCTTT.

The gene calls are TRBV25-1 and TRBJ1-5; TRBD1 is a possible D gene (6 bases). Germline values: CDR1 MGHDK, CDR2 SYGVNS. This CDR3 spans 12 amino acids. Trimming removed 0 bases from V and 12 bases from J, with 9 bases in between. The CDR3 region is CASSEYQGIQHF. Here the CDR3 DNA reads TGTGCCAGCAGTGAATATCAGGGGATCCAGCATTTT.

This chain links TRBV6-5 with TRBJ2-2; D is unresolved. Trimming stripped 5 bases from V and 2 bases from J, with 9 bases between. CDR1 and CDR2 (germline): MNHEY, SVGAGI. The CDR3 runs to 14 residues. CDR3 bases: TGTGCCAGCAGTATACAGACCAACACCGGGGAGCTGTTTTTT. Its translation is CASSIQTNTGELFF.

A note on this clone: Other DNA sequences in this sample translate to the same CDR3. The V and J genes are TRBV18 and TRBJ1-1, with 11 nucleotides matching TRBD1. Per the germline V gene, CDR1 is KGHSH and CDR2 is LQKENI. Trimming cost V 2 bases and J 5 bases; bases outside gene matches: 1. The CDR3 totals 14 residues. The CDR3 nucleotides read TGTGCCAGCTCACCAGGGACAGGGGGAACTGAAGCTTTCTTT. Its protein product is CASSPGTGGTEAFF.